This TCR beta chain derives from a study of blood T cell repertoires in COVID-19. Overall study: Samples taken during acute and convalescent COVID-19 were collected in the United States, Italy and Spain. PBMCs, B-cell-depleted T cells, or T cells provided the cDNA or gDNA that made up the material.

Trimming cost V 4 bases and J 0 bases, with 16 bases left between them. CDR1 and CDR2 (germline): SGHKS, YYEKEE (reference sequence). This CDR3 is 17 amino acids long. In the original workflow: The authors estimated nucleated cell counts from reference gene primer amplification. Measured with immunoSEQ multiplex PCR; TCRdb has only the in-frame clones, and not every one. V, J and clone size are taken as reported in that table, and D and trimming were inferred from the DNA itself. The table includes around 60,000 clones, 88% detected once. The sequence derives from a man aged 45-65 years with active COVID-19. J is TRBJ2-2 and V is TRBV5-5; tentatively, D is TRBD1 (6 bases). Specimen: peripheral blood. The CDR3 protein is CASSLVPDRTNTGELFF. The CDR3 DNA is TGTGCCAGCAGCCTCGTACCAGACAGGACGAACACCGGGGAGCTGTTTTTT.